This TCR beta chain was profiled in a study of CD4 and CD8 cells across lung adenocarcinoma regions. The CDR3 runs to 15 residues. Germline CDR1 and CDR2: MGHRA and YSYEKL. The V and J ends lost 4 bases and 7 bases respectively, with 17 bases between them. TCRdb redid the calling of the PCR reads with MiXCR, one entry per CDR3 protein. The repertoire holds about 7,300 distinct CDR3 sequences, with 45% to 55% as singletons. Localized lung adenocarcinoma, a non-small cell lung cancer, affected the donors. The clonotype was recovered from a male donor with lung adenocarcinoma. The CD4 and CD8 labels of this study may be unreliable. The sequencing input was CD8+ T cells from the center of a lung tumor. The chain carries TRBV4-1 and TRBJ2-1, with D unclear. In DNA form, the CDR3 reads TGCGCCAGCAGCCCCCAAATGGGCTTGAGAAATGAGCAGTTCTTC. Translation: CASSPQMGLRNEQFF.